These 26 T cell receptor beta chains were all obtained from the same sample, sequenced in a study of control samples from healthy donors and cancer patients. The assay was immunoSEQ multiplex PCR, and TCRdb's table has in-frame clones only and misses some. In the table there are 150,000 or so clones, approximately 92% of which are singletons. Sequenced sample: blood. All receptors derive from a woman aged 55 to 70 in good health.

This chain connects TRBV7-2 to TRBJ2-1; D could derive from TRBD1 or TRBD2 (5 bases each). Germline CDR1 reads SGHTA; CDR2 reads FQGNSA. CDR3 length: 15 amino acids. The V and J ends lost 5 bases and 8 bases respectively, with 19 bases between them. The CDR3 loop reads CASSLRSGPDYEQFF. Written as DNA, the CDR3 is TGTGCCAGCAGCCTACGTTCGGGGCCAGACTATGAGCAGTTCTTC.

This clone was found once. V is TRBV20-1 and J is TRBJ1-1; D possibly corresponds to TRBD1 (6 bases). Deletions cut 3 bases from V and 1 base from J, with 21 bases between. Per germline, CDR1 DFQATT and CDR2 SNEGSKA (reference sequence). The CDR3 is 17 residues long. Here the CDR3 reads CSASLPGAKKKNTEAFF. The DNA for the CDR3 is TGCAGTGCTAGTTTACCAGGGGCAAAAAAGAAGAACACTGAAGCTTTCTTT.

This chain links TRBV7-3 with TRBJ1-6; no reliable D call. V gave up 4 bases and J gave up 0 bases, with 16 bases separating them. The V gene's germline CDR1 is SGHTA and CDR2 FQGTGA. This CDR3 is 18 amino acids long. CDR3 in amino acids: CASSSKGSPGSYNSPLHF. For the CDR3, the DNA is TGTGCCAGCAGCTCAAAGGGTTCCCCGGGCTCCTATAATTCACCCCTCCACTTT.

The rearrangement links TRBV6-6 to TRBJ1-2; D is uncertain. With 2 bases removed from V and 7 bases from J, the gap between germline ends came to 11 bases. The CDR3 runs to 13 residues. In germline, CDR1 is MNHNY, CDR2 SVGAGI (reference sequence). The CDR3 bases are TGTGCCAGCAGTTACACGGCCGAGCCTGGCTACACCTTC. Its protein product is CASSYTAEPGYTF.

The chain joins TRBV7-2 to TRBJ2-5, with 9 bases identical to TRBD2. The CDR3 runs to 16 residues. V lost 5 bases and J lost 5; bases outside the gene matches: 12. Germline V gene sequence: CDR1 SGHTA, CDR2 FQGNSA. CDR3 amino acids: CASSASSSGVWETQYF. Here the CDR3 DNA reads TGTGCCAGCAGCGCGAGCTCTAGCGGGGTATGGGAGACCCAGTACTTC.

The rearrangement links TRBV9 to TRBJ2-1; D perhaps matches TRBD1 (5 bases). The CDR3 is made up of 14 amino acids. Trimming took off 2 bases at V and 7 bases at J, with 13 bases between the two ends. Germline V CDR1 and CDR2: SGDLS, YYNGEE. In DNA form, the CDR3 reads TGTGCCAGCAGCGTTCAAACAGGAGTAAATGAGCAGTTCTTC. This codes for CASSVQTGVNEQFF.

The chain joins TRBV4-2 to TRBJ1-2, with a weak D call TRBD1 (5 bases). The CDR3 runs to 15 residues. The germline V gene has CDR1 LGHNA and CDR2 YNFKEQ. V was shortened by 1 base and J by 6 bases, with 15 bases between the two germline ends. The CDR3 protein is CASSQGEGLGDGYTF. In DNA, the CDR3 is TGTGCCAGCAGCCAAGGGGAGGGGTTAGGCGATGGCTACACCTTC.

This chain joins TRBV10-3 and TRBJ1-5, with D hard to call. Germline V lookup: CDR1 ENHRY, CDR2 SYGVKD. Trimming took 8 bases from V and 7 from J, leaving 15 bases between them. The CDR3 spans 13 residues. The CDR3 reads CAIYGRSEQPQHF. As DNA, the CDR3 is TGTGCCATCTACGGCAGGTCTGAACAGCCCCAGCATTTT.

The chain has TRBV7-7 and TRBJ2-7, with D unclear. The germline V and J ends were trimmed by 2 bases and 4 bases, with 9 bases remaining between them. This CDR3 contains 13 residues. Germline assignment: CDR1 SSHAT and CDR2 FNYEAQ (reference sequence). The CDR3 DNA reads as TGTGCCAGCAGCTTAAGGGCGAATTACGAGCAGTACTTC. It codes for CASSLRANYEQYF.

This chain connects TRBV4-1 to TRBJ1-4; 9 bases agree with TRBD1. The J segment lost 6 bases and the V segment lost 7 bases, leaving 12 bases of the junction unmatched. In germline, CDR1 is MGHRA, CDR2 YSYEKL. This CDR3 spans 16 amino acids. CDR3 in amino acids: CASKQGASREDEKLFF. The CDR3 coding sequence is TGCGCCAGCAAACAGGGGGCCTCCAGAGAGGATGAAAAACTGTTTTTT.

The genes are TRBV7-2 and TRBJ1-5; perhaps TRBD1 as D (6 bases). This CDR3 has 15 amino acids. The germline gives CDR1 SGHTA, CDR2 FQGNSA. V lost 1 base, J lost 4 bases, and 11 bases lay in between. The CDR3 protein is CASSLVGGLNQPQHF. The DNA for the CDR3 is TGTGCCAGCAGCTTAGTAGGGGGGCTGAATCAGCCCCAGCATTTT.

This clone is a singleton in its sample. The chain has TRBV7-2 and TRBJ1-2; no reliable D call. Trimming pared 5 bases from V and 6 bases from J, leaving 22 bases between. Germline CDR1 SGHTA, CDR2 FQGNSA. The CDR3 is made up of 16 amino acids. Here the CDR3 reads CASSESPGMLFDGYTF. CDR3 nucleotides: TGTGCCAGCAGCGAATCCCCCGGTATGCTCTTCGATGGCTACACCTTC. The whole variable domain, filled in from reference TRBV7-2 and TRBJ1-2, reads GAGVSQSPSNKVTEKGKDVELRCDPISGHTALYWYRQSLGQGLEFLIYFQGNSAPDKSGLPSDRFSAERTGGSVSTLTIQRTQQEDSAVYLCASSESPGMLFDGYTFGSGTRLTVV.

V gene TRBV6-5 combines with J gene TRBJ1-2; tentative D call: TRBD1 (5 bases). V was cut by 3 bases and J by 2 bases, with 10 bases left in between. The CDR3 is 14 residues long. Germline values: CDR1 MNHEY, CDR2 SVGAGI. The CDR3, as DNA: TGTGCCAGCAGTTATGATCGACAGAACTATGGCTACACCTTC. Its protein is CASSYDRQNYGYTF.

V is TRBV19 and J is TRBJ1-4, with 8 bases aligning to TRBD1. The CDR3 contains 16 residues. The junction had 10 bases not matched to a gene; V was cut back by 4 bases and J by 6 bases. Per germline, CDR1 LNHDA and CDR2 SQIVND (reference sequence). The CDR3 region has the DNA TGTGCCAGTAGTAGTACAGGGGGACAGTATTATGAAAAACTGTTTTTT. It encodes CASSSTGGQYYEKLFF.

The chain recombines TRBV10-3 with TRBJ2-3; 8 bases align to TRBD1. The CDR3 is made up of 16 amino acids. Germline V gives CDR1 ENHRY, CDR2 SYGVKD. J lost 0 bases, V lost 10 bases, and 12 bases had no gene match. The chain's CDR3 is CATSGGRAISTDTQYF. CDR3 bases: TGTGCCACCTCAGGGGGCAGGGCTATTAGCACAGATACGCAGTATTTT.

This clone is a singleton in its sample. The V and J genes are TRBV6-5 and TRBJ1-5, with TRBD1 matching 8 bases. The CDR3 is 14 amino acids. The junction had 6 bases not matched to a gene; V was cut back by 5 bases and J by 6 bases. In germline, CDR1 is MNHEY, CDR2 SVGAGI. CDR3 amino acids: CASSTAGGIQPQHF. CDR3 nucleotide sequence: TGTGCCAGCAGTACTGCAGGGGGCATTCAGCCCCAGCATTTT.

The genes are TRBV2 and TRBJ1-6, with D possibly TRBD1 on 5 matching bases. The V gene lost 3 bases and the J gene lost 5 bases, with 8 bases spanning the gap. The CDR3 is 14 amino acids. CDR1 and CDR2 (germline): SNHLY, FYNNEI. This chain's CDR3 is CASSEQGNNSPLHF. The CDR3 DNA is TGTGCCAGCAGTGAGCAGGGTAATAATTCACCCCTCCACTTT.

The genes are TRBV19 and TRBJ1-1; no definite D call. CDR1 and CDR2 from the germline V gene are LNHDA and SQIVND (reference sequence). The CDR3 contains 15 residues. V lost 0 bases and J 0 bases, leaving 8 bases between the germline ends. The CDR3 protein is CASSIEPAMNTEAFF. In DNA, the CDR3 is TGTGCCAGTAGTATAGAGCCGGCAATGAACACTGAAGCTTTCTTT.

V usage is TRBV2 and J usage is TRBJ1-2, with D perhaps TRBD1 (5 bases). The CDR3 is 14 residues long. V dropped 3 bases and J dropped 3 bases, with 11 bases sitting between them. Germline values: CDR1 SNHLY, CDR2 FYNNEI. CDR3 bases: TGTGCCAGCAGTGACAGGGCAGGACACTATGGCTACACCTTC. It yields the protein CASSDRAGHYGYTF.

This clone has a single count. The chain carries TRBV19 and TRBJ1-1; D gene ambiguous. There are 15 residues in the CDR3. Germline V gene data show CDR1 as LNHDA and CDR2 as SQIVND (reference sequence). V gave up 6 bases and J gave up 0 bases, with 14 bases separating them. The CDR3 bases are TGTGCCAGTAGCTCACCGGGGAGTCTGAACACTGAAGCTTTCTTT. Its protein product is CASSSPGSLNTEAFF.

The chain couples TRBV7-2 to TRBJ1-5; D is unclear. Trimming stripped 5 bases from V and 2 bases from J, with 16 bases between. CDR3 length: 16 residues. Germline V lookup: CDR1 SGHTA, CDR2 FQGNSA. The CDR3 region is CASSPQVGFGNQPQHF. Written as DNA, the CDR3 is TGTGCCAGCAGCCCCCAGGTAGGGTTCGGCAATCAGCCCCAGCATTTT.

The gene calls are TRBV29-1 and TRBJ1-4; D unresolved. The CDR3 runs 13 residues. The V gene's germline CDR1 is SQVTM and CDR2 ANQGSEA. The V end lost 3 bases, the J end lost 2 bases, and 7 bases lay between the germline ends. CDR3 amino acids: CSVDLGTNEKLFF. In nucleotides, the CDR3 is TGCAGCGTTGATCTGGGGACTAATGAAAAACTGTTTTTT.

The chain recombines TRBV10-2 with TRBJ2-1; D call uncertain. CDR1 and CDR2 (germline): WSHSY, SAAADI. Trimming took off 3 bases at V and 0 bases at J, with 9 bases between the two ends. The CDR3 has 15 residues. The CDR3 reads CASSDGVSSYNEQFF. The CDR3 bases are TGCGCCAGCAGTGATGGTGTCAGCTCCTACAATGAGCAGTTCTTC.

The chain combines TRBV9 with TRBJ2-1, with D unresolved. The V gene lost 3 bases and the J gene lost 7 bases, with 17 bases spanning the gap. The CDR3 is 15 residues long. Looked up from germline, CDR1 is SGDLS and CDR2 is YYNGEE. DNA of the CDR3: TGTGCCAGCAGCGGGCAGGCCAATACAAGGAATGAGCAGTTCTTC. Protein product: CASSGQANTRNEQFF.

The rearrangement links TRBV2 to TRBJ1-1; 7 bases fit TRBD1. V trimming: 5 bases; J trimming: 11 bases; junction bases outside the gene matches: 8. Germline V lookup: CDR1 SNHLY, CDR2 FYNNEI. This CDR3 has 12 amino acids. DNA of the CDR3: TGTGCCAGCAGTCAGCGGACAGGCCAGGCTTTCTTT. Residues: CASSQRTGQAFF. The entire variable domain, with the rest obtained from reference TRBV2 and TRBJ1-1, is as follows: EPEVTQTPSHQVTQMGQEVILRCVPISNHLYFYWYRQILGQKVEFLVSFYNNEISEKSEIFDDQFSVERPDGSNFTLKIRSTKLEDSAMYFCASSQRTGQAFFGQGTRLTVV.

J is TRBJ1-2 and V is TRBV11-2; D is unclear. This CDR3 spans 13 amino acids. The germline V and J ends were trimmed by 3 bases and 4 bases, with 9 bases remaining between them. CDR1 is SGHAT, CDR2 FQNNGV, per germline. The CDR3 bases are TGTGCCAGCAGCTTTACGGTACCCTATGGCTACACCTTC. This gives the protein CASSFTVPYGYTF.